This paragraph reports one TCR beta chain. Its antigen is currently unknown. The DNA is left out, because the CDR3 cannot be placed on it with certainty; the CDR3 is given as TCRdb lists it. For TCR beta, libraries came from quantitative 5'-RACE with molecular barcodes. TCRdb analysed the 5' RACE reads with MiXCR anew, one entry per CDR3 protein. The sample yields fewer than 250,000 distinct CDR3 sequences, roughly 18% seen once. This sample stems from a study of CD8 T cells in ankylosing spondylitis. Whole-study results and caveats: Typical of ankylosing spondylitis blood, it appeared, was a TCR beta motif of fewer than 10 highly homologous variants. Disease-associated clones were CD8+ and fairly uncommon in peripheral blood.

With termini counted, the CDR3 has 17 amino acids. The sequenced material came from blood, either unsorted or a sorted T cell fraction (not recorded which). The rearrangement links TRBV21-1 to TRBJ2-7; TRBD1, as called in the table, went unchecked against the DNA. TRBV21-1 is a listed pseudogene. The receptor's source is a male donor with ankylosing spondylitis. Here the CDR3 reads CASSTKKVGQGAYEQYF.